These T cell receptor beta chains were read from a single sample in a study of early stage breast cancer tumors. Method: immunoSEQ multiplex PCR; TCRdb's copy keeps in-frame clones and lacks some. The profile covers 27,000 or so clones, with approximately 85% appearing a single time and roughly 9.9% taken by the ten largest. Sequencing used blood. The receptors were gathered from a person aged 45 to 60 with breast cancer. Both conserved end residues are part of each CDR3. Part of the rows lack a size; the others show once, few, many or a class for expanded clones.

cdr3_length clone_size v_call cdr3_aa
17 - TRBV9 CASSVAGGPPARYEQYF
13 few TRBV28 CASRMGGNYGYTF
14 - TRBV9 CASSPPKTNTEAFF
14 - TRBV27 CASSFYGTDTEAFF
14 few TRBV5-1 CASSLGQGSHGYTF
13 - TRBV2 CASSRDSNNEQFF
11 - TRBV6-6 CASSWKETQYF
16 few TRBV11-2 CASTTEQGLGTDTQYF
14 - TRBV5-1 CASSLVVGADTQYF
18 once TRBV5-1 CASSHGTSGGVAYNEQFF
13 few TRBV7-2 CASSSDPGKEQYF
17 - TRBV27 CASSLSVSGRKDGELFF
16 - TRBV7-3 CASSSSGTGEYNEQFF
13 - TRBV30 CAWRSSNSGEQYF
14 once TRBV11-3 CASSRGGQDTEAFF
15 once TRBV28 CASIGRPFYNSPLHF
10 - TRBV29-1 CSVPGETQYF
14 - TRBV6-5 CASTRWQGAHGYTF
18 - TRBV27 CASTPGAGRTDRTGELFF
14 - TRBV9 CASSVYSSGNTIYF
15 - TRBV5-6 CASSWGGASGETQYF
13 - TRBV6-4 CASSGGAGYGYTF
15 - TRBV15 CATSSGGTGSYEQYF
15 once TRBV27 CASRYQLAGAGEQYF